This T cell receptor beta chain derives from a study of cytomegalovirus exposure and HLA in healthy donors. Study details: The same platform was used for the 130 or so validation repertoires as for the 650 to 800 first-cohort repertoires, as reported in a later analysis. Broader study findings: Cytomegalovirus-associated status was assigned to roughly 160 TCR beta chains. Subsequent analysis showed first-cohort TCR clusters tending to co-occur in 120 validation repertoires.

Of note for this clone: The antigen is unknown.

The CDR3 is 15 residues long. V gave up 4 bases and J gave up 7 bases, with 14 bases separating them. Germline CDR1 SEHNR, CDR2 FQNEAQ (reference sequence). Profiling relied on immunoSEQ multiplex PCR, and the TCRdb table lists in-frame clones only, not all of them. The data contain some 220,000 clones, about 93% of them singletons. Sequences were obtained from PBMCs. The sequence was collected from a woman younger than 30 in good health and CMV-seronegative. V gene TRBV7-9 combines with J gene TRBJ1-6; no definite D call. The CDR3 coding sequence is TGTGCCAGCAGCTGGCTCGCAGCGAAAAATTCACCCCTCCACTTT. Translating gives CASSWLAAKNSPLHF.